This passage covers 2 T cell receptor beta chains from one sample sequenced in a study of shared clonotypes between healthy human individuals. Assay used: immunoSEQ multiplex PCR; TCRdb lists only in-frame clones, some missing. This table holds millions of clones, approximately 94% found once. CD45RO-negative, CCR7-positively selected cells formed the naive CD8 fraction, excluding terminally differentiated effector memory CD45RA+ cells. The sample comprised naive CD8+ T cells from PBMCs. These receptors originate from a man younger than 35 in good health. Some clones in this sample may be carry-over from other donors' samples.

This clone was found a few times. The chain has TRBV5-1 and TRBJ1-1, with D perhaps matching TRBD1 (5 bases). Trimming stripped 3 bases from V and 11 bases from J, with 11 bases between. Germline V gene sequence: CDR1 SGHRS, CDR2 YFSETQ. The CDR3 runs 11 residues. The CDR3 loop is CASSWGERAFF. CDR3 bases: TGCGCCAGCAGCTGGGGGGAAAGGGCTTTCTTT.

The chain is built from TRBV6-5 and TRBJ2-7; tentatively, D is TRBD2 (7 bases). Germline V gene data show CDR1 as MNHEY and CDR2 as SVGAGI. This CDR3 comprises 14 residues. Between the trimmed V and J ends, which lost 4 bases and 4 bases, there was a span of 14 bases. In DNA, the CDR3 is TGTGCCAGCAGTTTAGGGGGGGCGGGTTACGAGCAGTACTTC. Protein: CASSLGGAGYEQYF.